This T cell receptor beta chain stems from a study of blood T cell repertoires in COVID-19. Study-level background: The analysed material was cDNA or gDNA that came from T cells, B-cell-depleted T cells, or PBMCs.

In the original processing: How many nucleated cells were present was estimated from reference gene primer amplification. Assay: immunoSEQ multiplex PCR; the TCRdb copy retains only in-frame clones and omits some. V, J and clone size reflect that table, while D and trimming were determined from the DNA. This sample has 200,000 or so clones, with about 89% found just once. This clone has a handful of counts. Participants were aged 18 to 89 years, lived in under 30 US areas, and enrolled virtually. Symptom resolution, clearance, or two negative PCRs marked the recovered donors of Cohort 3. Trimming removed 0 bases at V and 0 bases at J, with 9 bases between. Germline assignment: CDR1 SGDLS and CDR2 YYNGEE. This CDR3 comprises 16 residues.

This clonotype originated in a woman under 30 who had recovered from COVID-19. The chain employs TRBV9 and TRBJ2-2; TRBD2 might be the D (6 bases). The sequencing sample was made of PBMCs or T cells enriched from blood (not recorded which). CDR3 loop: CASSVESGANTGELFF. CDR3 sequence (DNA): TGTGCCAGCAGCGTAGAGTCGGGGGCGAACACCGGGGAGCTGTTTTTT.